The rows below give T cell receptor beta chains drawn from one sample of a study of beta chain features in type 1 diabetes. TCRdb keeps only in-frame clones here, not all; method: immunoSEQ multiplex PCR. Of under 300,000 clones listed, under 8.5% are singletons. What was sequenced was central memory CD4+ T cells from blood. The origin of the receptors is a woman aged 18-29 years in good health. Each CDR3 is given with its conserved first and last residue. Each record gives: CDR3 length, D gene, V gene, J gene, clone size, CDR3 protein, CDR3 DNA. The D gene is left open where the match is weak. Where a row states a size, it is once, few, many or the class of an expanded clone; other rows omit it.

13	-	TRBV5-8	TRBJ2-7	few	CASSSYSAYEQYF	TGTGCCAGCAGCTCGTACTCTGCCTACGAGCAGTACTTC
17	TRBD2	TRBV4-3	TRBJ2-1	-	CASSYQLAGTAYNEQFF	TGCGCCAGCAGTTACCAACTAGCGGGAACAGCCTACAATGAGCAGTTCTTC
13	-	TRBV5-6	TRBJ2-5	-	CASSLELKETQYF	TGTGCCAGCAGCTTGGAGTTAAAAGAGACCCAGTACTTC
14	-	TRBV7-2	TRBJ2-3	-	CASSLAGGPSTQYF	TGTGCCAGCAGCTTAGCGGGCGGGCCGTCTACGCAGTATTTT
14	TRBD2	TRBV25-1	TRBJ2-7	many	CASTRAGAFDEQYF	TGTGCCAGCACCCGAGCGGGAGCTTTCGACGAGCAGTACTTC
13	TRBD1	TRBV29-1	TRBJ1-1	-	CSAKTGDITEAFF	TGCAGCGCAAAGACAGGGGACATCACTGAAGCTTTCTTT
13	-	TRBV6-1	TRBJ1-5	-	CASNGADNQPQHF	TGTGCCAGCAATGGGGCGGACAATCAGCCCCAGCATTTT
14	-	TRBV5-1	TRBJ1-5	few	CASSPGLVNQPQHF	TGCGCCAGCAGTCCAGGTTTAGTCAATCAGCCCCAGCATTTT
13	-	TRBV6-1	TRBJ1-2	few	CASSLDSNYGYTF	TGTGCCAGCAGTCTCGACTCCAACTATGGCTACACCTTC
12	-	TRBV7-2	TRBJ2-1	-	CASSLRDNEQFF	TGTGCCAGCAGCTTAAGGGACAATGAGCAGTTCTTC
15	-	TRBV7-6	TRBJ2-6	-	CASSLYGTGANVLTF	TGTGCCAGCAGCTTATATGGGACCGGGGCCAACGTCCTGACTTTC
14	-	TRBV7-2	TRBJ2-3	-	CASSLAGSTDTQYF	TGTGCCAGCAGCTTAGCTGGGAGCACAGATACGCAGTATTTT
16	TRBD2	TRBV19	TRBJ2-7	few	CASSPTSGSSSIGQYF	TGTGCCAGTAGCCCCACTAGCGGGAGCTCTAGTATTGGGCAGTACTTC
12	-	TRBV19	TRBJ1-2	-	CASSDRSYGYTF	TGTGCCAGTAGCGACAGATCCTATGGCTACACCTTC
14	-	TRBV10-3	TRBJ1-6	-	CAIKSTYTGSPLHF	TGTGCCATCAAAAGTACATATACTGGATCACCCCTCCACTTT
14	-	TRBV2	TRBJ2-5	once	CAGGEQGIRETQYF	TGTGCCGGCGGGGAACAGGGTATTCGAGAGACCCAGTACTTC
13	TRBD1	TRBV29-1	TRBJ1-1	few	CSVERDRGTEAFF	TGCAGCGTTGAACGGGACAGGGGGACTGAAGCTTTCTTT
14	-	TRBV2	TRBJ2-6	-	CASSWNPGANVLTF	TGTGCCAGCAGCTGGAACCCTGGGGCCAACGTCCTGACTTTC
15	-	TRBV25-1	TRBJ2-2	few	CASSPTWTRTGELFF	TGTGCCAGCAGCCCGACCTGGACTCGAACCGGGGAGCTGTTTTTT
18	TRBD1	TRBV11-3	TRBJ2-4	-	CASSLATTGTGERNIQYF	TGTGCCAGCAGCTTAGCTACAACCGGGACAGGGGAGCGAAACATTCAGTACTTC
10	-	TRBV28	TRBJ2-1	-	CASYLGEQFF	TGTGCCAGCTACCTGGGTGAGCAGTTCTTC
14	TRBD2	TRBV10-3	TRBJ2-1	-	CAISGTSGYNEQFF	TGTGCCATCAGTGGGACTAGCGGCTACAATGAGCAGTTCTTC
16	-	TRBV7-6	TRBJ1-1	few	CASSFRQGATNTEAFF	TGTGCCAGCAGCTTTAGGCAGGGAGCCACCAACACTGAAGCTTTCTTT
15	TRBD1	TRBV29-1	TRBJ2-1	few	CSVEAAGQGKDEQFF	TGCAGCGTTGAAGCGGCGGGACAGGGTAAGGATGAGCAGTTCTTC
14	TRBD2	TRBV10-3	TRBJ2-7	few	CAISAPSGSYEQYF	TGTGCCATCAGTGCACCTAGCGGGAGCTACGAGCAGTACTTC
15	-	TRBV7-2	TRBJ1-3	few	CASSFQTVALNTIYF	TGTGCCAGCAGCTTTCAGACAGTAGCTTTGAACACCATATATTTT
13	-	TRBV19	TRBJ2-1	-	CASSPPGPTEQFF	TGTGCCAGTAGTCCCCCCGGGCCGACAGAGCAGTTCTTC
14	-	TRBV5-1	TRBJ2-2	few	CASRRTSGTGELFF	TGCGCCAGCAGAAGGACGTCCGGTACCGGGGAGCTGTTTTTT
14	-	TRBV7-6	TRBJ2-3	-	CASSRGRGTDTQYF	TGTGCCAGCTCCAGGGGTAGGGGCACAGATACGCAGTATTTT
15	-	TRBV4-2	TRBJ2-7	few	CASSQDRAKTYEQYF	TGTGCCAGCAGCCAAGATCGGGCCAAGACCTACGAGCAGTACTTC
14	-	TRBV19	TRBJ1-5	-	CASSNTGFNQPQHF	TGTGCCAGTAGTAATACAGGGTTCAATCAGCCCCAGCATTTT
15	TRBD2	TRBV9	TRBJ2-5	few	CASSRIAGPQETQYF	TGTGCCAGCAGCAGGATAGCGGGACCCCAAGAGACCCAGTACTTC
12	-	TRBV11-3	TRBJ2-1	few	CASSLIWTEQFF	TGTGCCAGCAGCCTCATCTGGACCGAGCAGTTCTTC
12	-	TRBV30	TRBJ2-7	few	CAWSQSSYEQYF	TGTGCCTGGAGCCAGAGCTCCTACGAGCAGTACTTC
13	-	TRBV27	TRBJ1-2	-	CASSPTPHYGYTF	TGTGCCAGCAGTCCAACCCCACACTATGGCTACACCTTC
13	-	TRBV7-9	TRBJ2-7	few	CASSSWRDREQYF	TGTGCCAGCAGCTCATGGAGGGATCGCGAGCAGTACTTC
11	-	TRBV5-1	TRBJ2-5	few	CASRGQETQYF	TGCGCCAGTAGAGGCCAAGAGACCCAGTACTTC
13	-	TRBV6-6	TRBJ1-4	-	CASSYPGEEKLFF	TGTGCCAGCAGCTATCCTGGGGAGGAGAAACTGTTTTTT
15	-	TRBV7-2	TRBJ1-4	few	CASSRKQGGDEKLFF	TGTGCCAGCAGCCGAAAACAGGGAGGGGATGAAAAACTGTTTTTT
16	-	TRBV5-1	TRBJ2-2	many	CASSSLGGTNTGELFF	TGCGCCAGCAGCTCCCTCGGGGGCACGAACACCGGGGAGCTGTTTTTT
12	-	TRBV6-1	TRBJ1-5	-	CASRESNQPQHF	TGTGCCAGCCGAGAGAGCAATCAGCCCCAGCATTTT
15	TRBD1	TRBV9	TRBJ2-5	-	CASSAQPGQGETQYF	TGTGCCAGCAGCGCACAGCCTGGACAGGGGGAGACCCAGTACTTC
18	-	TRBV11-3	TRBJ2-3	many	CASSLGTGLGGERDTQYF	TGTGCCAGCAGCCTGGGAACCGGACTAGGGGGCGAGAGAGATACGCAGTATTTT
12	-	TRBV7-9	TRBJ1-1	-	CASSFPYTEAFF	TGTGCCAGCAGCTTCCCTTACACTGAAGCTTTCTTT
13	-	TRBV7-2	TRBJ1-1	-	CASSGTGRAEAFF	TGTGCCAGCAGCGGGACCGGGAGGGCTGAAGCTTTCTTT
14	-	TRBV5-4	TRBJ2-1	few	CASSRRSSYNEQFF	TGTGCCAGCAGCCGCCGTAGCTCCTACAATGAGCAGTTCTTC
15	TRBD2	TRBV5-1	TRBJ2-3	few	CASSTGTSGTDTQYF	TGCGCCAGCAGCACCGGGACTAGCGGCACAGATACGCAGTATTTT
15	-	TRBV19	TRBJ1-3	many	CASSWGLSSGNTIYF	TGTGCCAGTAGTTGGGGTCTGAGCTCTGGAAACACCATATATTTT
14	-	TRBV19	TRBJ2-7	many	CASSIGGENYEQYF	TGTGCCAGTAGTATCGGGGGTGAGAACTACGAGCAGTACTTC
12	-	TRBV30	TRBJ1-5	-	CAWSGTGQPQHF	TGTGCCTGGTCCGGGACGGGTCAGCCCCAGCATTTT
13	-	TRBV11-2	TRBJ2-7	-	CASSFGQGYEQYF	TGTGCCAGCAGCTTCGGGCAGGGCTACGAGCAGTACTTC
16	TRBD2	TRBV7-2	TRBJ2-1	few	CASSLGWSSGFNEQFF	TGTGCCAGCAGCTTAGGTTGGTCTAGCGGGTTCAATGAGCAGTTCTTC
15	-	TRBV19	TRBJ1-1	-	CASSIGYQMNTEAFF	TGTGCCAGTAGTATAGGCTATCAGATGAACACTGAAGCTTTCTTT